The sample holds a few counts of the clone carrying this T cell receptor beta chain. Its antigen is unknown. Incorporated into the TCR beta cDNA libraries were unique molecular identifiers, which served to reduce PCR and sequencing biases. Each sample of about 0.95 to 10 million input T cells yielded about 500,000 cDNA molecules, so each molecule approximated one T cell. Each CDR3 protein gets one entry after TCRdb re-called the PCR reads with MiXCR. This table has 550,000 to 700,000 distinct CDR3 sequences, about 40% appearing once. This CDR3 has 12 amino acids. Germline V gene lookup returns CDR1 MGHRA and CDR2 YSYEKL. With 3 bases removed from V and 5 bases from J, the gap between germline ends came to 7 bases. This sample was taken from a study of post-analysis software for immune sequencing data. Study in general: Relapsing-remitting, secondary progressive and progressive-relapsing multiple sclerosis were all included among the disease courses. Broader study findings: Patients showed TRBV5-6, TRBV5-1 and TRBV20-1 among four to six TRBV segments more frequent than in controls. Samples from one preparation batch, clustered by F measure, grouped strongly together. Compared against controls, patients with multiple sclerosis displayed significantly lower normalized Chao1 diversity.

The receptor's source is a girl between 10 and 17 years old with multiple sclerosis. The gene calls are TRBV4-1 and TRBJ2-5; D tentatively fits TRBD1 or TRBD2 (5 bases each). Sequenced sample: blood. CDR3 coding DNA: TGCGCCAGCAGCCAGGGGGTCGAGACCCAGTACTTC. Protein sequence: CASSQGVETQYF.